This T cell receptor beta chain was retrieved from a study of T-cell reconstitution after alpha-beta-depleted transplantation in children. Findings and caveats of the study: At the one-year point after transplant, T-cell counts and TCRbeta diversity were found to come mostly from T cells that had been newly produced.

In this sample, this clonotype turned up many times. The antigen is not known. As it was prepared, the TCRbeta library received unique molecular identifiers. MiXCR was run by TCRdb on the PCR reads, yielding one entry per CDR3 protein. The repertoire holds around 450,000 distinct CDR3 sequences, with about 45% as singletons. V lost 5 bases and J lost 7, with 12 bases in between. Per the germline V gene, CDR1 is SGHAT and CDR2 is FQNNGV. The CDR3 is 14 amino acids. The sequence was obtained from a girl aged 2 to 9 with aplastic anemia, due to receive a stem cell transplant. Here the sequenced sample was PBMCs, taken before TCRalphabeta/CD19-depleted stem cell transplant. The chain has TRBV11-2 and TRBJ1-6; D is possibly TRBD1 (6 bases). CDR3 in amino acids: CASSKGHFNSPLHF. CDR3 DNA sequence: TGTGCCAGCAGCAAGGGACACTTCAATTCACCCCTCCACTTT.